This T cell receptor beta chain was captured in a study of cytomegalovirus exposure and HLA in healthy donors. Study overall: The approximately 110 validation repertoires used a platform that matched the one used for the approximately 670 first-cohort repertoires, as a later analysis reported. Findings and caveats of the study: High specificity and sensitivity for cytomegalovirus status were reported for the classifier. The TCR clusters that emerged in the first cohort tended, a later analysis found, to co-occur in the approximately 130 validation repertoires.

Notes on this clone: The antigen remains unidentified.

J was trimmed by 3 bases and V by 0 bases; bases with no gene match: 5. Looked up from germline, CDR1 is SGHAT and CDR2 is FQNNGV. The CDR3 length is 15 residues. This table comes from immunoSEQ multiplex PCR, and its TCRdb copy is limited to in-frame clones, with some not included. In the table there are about 110,000 clones, about 88% of which are singletons. Source material: PBMCs. The TCR comes from a woman younger than 30 in good health and CMV-seropositive. The chain has TRBV11-2 and TRBJ2-7; 7 nucleotides agree with TRBD1. CDR3 amino acids: CASSLDQAGGYEQYV. CDR3 nucleotide sequence: TGTGCCAGCAGCTTAGATCAAGCAGGGGGCTACGAGCAGTACGTC.